These 21 T cell receptor beta chains were all obtained from the same sample, sequenced in a study of chemoradiotherapy in HPV16-positive cancers. Sequencing was performed with immunoSEQ multiplex PCR; in TCRdb, only in-frame clones are kept and a portion is missing. The repertoire holds roughly 5,000 clones, with 84% as singletons. The starting material was tumor tissue, obtained from a patient who underwent chemoradiotherapy. The receptor source for this set is a human donor with HPV-associated anogenital cancer.

V gene TRBV7-2 combines with J gene TRBJ2-5, with 8 bases identical to TRBD2. CDR3 length: 16 residues. CDR1 SGHTA and CDR2 FQGNSA come from the germline V gene. V shed 8 bases, J shed 5 bases, and the junction held 16 bases outside the gene matches. This CDR3 is CASSGGAGWNRETQYF. CDR3 nucleotides: TGTGCCAGCTCCGGGGGGGCGGGGTGGAATCGGGAGACCCAGTACTTC.

This clone was seen just once. The V gene is TRBV5-6, the J gene TRBJ1-2, with D unresolved. The CDR3 sequence is 16 residues long. CDR1 SGHDT and CDR2 YYEEEE come from the germline V gene. V lost 4 bases to trimming and J lost 1 base, with 17 bases between them. In DNA form, the CDR3 reads TGTGCCAGCAGCCCGGGGTCGGGCCGCATTAACTATGGCTACACCTTC. Translation gives CASSPGSGRINYGYTF.

This chain links TRBV27 with TRBJ2-1; 9 bases are a match to TRBD2. This CDR3 contains 16 residues. Germline V gene sequence: CDR1 MNHEY, CDR2 SMNVEV (reference sequence). Unmatched junction bases numbered 10, after V lost 6 bases and J lost 4 bases. The CDR3 loop reads CASRKWGGGEYNEQFF. The CDR3 bases are TGTGCCAGCAGGAAATGGGGCGGGGGGGAGTACAATGAGCAGTTCTTC.

DNA of the CDR3: TGTGCCAGCAGCTTCGTTACGAACTCTGGAAACACCATATATTTT. It specifies CASSFVTNSGNTIYF. The J gene is TRBJ1-3, the V gene TRBV5-6; D not resolved. The CDR3 covers 15 residues. V gave up 2 bases and J gave up 0 bases, with 9 bases separating them. Looked up from germline, CDR1 is SGHDT and CDR2 is YYEEEE.

This clone was detected only once. The V call is TRBV19, the J call TRBJ1-5; TRBD1 agrees at 9 bases. The germline V gene encodes CDR1 LNHDA and CDR2 SQIVND (reference sequence). The CDR3 runs 16 residues. V dropped 9 bases and J dropped 2; count of bases not matched to a gene: 11. In DNA, the CDR3 is TGTGCCAGCCGGGACAGGGTAAATGATGGCAATCAGCCCCAGCATTTT. This codes for CASRDRVNDGNQPQHF.

The J gene is TRBJ2-7, the V gene TRBV18, with D perhaps matching TRBD1 (7 bases). The germline V gene encodes CDR1 KGHSH and CDR2 LQKENI. The CDR3 runs to 16 residues. The V and J ends lost 4 bases and 2 bases respectively, with 18 bases between them. The CDR3 is CASSQEEGTETYEQYF. The DNA for the CDR3 is TGTGCCAGCTCACAGGAGGAGGGGACAGAAACCTACGAGCAGTACTTC.

The J gene is TRBJ2-7, the V gene TRBV4-1; 7 bases fit TRBD1. Germline V lookup: CDR1 MGHRA, CDR2 YSYEKL. V gave up 3 bases and J gave up 7 bases; unmatched junction bases: 9. The CDR3 runs to 14 residues. The CDR3, as DNA: TGCGCCAGCAGCCATGGGCAGGGGGAGAAAGAGCAGTACTTC. This sequence encodes CASSHGQGEKEQYF.

This clone was detected once. The CDR3 does not close with the conserved phenylalanine or tryptophan, likely indicating a read error. The rearrangement links TRBV28 to TRBJ1-1; the match to TRBD1 covers 7 bases. Looked up from germline, CDR1 is MDHEN and CDR2 is SYDVKM. The CDR3 is 17 residues long. V gave up 6 bases and J gave up 5 bases; unmatched junction bases: 18. The CDR3 sequence is CASSPHQPQGLGTEAFL. Here the CDR3 DNA reads TGTGCCAGCAGCCCTCATCAACCACAGGGGTTGGGTACTGAAGCTTTCCTT.

This sequence joins TRBV6-4 and TRBJ2-6, with a weak D call TRBD2 (6 bases). The CDR3 is 15 residues long. Per germline, CDR1 MRHNA and CDR2 SNTAGT. Trimming shortened V by 3 bases and J by 1 base, and 7 bases separated the two germline ends. The CDR3 here is CASSEGGSGANVLTF. For the CDR3, the DNA is TGTGCCAGCAGTGAGGGGGGATCTGGGGCCAACGTCCTGACTTTC.

This chain uses TRBV7-9 with TRBJ2-1; 11 bases match TRBD2. V dropped 5 bases and J dropped 6; count of bases not matched to a gene: 6. The germline V gene encodes CDR1 SEHNR and CDR2 FQNEAQ (reference sequence). The length of the CDR3 is 15 residues. For the CDR3, the DNA is TGTGCCAGCAGCCCAATAGCGGGGGGGCGCAATGAGCAGTTCTTC. Translation: CASSPIAGGRNEQFF.

This chain uses TRBV29-1 with TRBJ2-1; maybe TRBD1 (5 bases). V was clipped by 4 bases and J by 5 bases, with 9 bases between them. This CDR3 spans 12 amino acids. CDR1 SQVTM and CDR2 ANQGSEA come from the germline V gene. In DNA form, the CDR3 reads TGCAGCGTTGTCAGGGCCGACAATGAGCAGTTCTTC. As protein: CSVVRADNEQFF.

V gene TRBV6-6 combines with J gene TRBJ1-3, with 8 bases matching TRBD1. This CDR3 is 16 amino acids long. Trimming removed 11 bases from V and 0 bases from J; junction bases left unmatched: 12. CDR1 and CDR2 from the germline V gene are MNHNY and SVGAGI (reference sequence). The CDR3 DNA follows: TGTGCCGCCTCGACAGGGGCAAGGGCCTCTGGAAACACCATATATTTT. Translated, it gives CAASTGARASGNTIYF.

V gene TRBV18 combines with J gene TRBJ2-1; the D gene is possibly TRBD2 (6 bases). The CDR3 has 17 residues. Germline assignment: CDR1 KGHSH and CDR2 LQKENI. Trimming stripped 6 bases from V and 7 bases from J, with 25 bases between. The CDR3 nucleotides are TGTGCCAGCTCCCGAATCTCCGGGACGAATAGCGGTAATGAGCAGTTCTTC. It translates to CASSRISGTNSGNEQFF.

The chain has TRBV5-1 and TRBJ2-2; D is ambiguous. The V and J ends lost 4 bases and 0 bases respectively, with 10 bases between them. The germline V gene has CDR1 SGHRS and CDR2 YFSETQ. CDR3 length: 15 amino acids. The CDR3 region is CASSKALSNTGELFF. Written as DNA, the CDR3 is TGCGCCAGCAGCAAAGCACTTTCGAACACCGGGGAGCTGTTTTTT. Full variable domain (rest looked up from reference TRBV5-1 and TRBJ2-2): KAGVTQTPRYLIKTRGQQVTLSCSPISGHRSVSWYQQTPGQGLQFLFEYFSETQRNKGNFPGRFSGRQFSNSRSEMNVSTLELGDSALYLCASSKALSNTGELFFGEGSRLTVL.

This chain uses TRBV21-1 with TRBJ2-1; TRBD2 is the table's D call, not checked against the DNA. TRBV21-1 is listed as a pseudogene. This CDR3 has 16 residues. Written as DNA, the CDR3 is TGTGCCAGCAGCTATAAGCGGGGGGGCTCCTACAATGAGCAGTTCTTC. Translating it yields CASSYKRGGSYNEQFF.

CDR3 bases: TGTGCCTGGAGTGCTCCAGGGTACCAAAAACTGTTTTTT. It yields the protein CAWSAPGYQKLFF. The chain employs TRBV30 and TRBJ1-4; the D gene is possibly TRBD1 (5 bases). Trimming cost V 1 base and J 9 bases, with 12 bases left between them. CDR1 is GTSNPN, CDR2 SVGIG, per germline (reference sequence). The CDR3 covers 13 residues.

The chain couples TRBV7-3 to TRBJ2-1, with unresolved D. Trimming took off 1 base at V and 0 bases at J, with 7 bases between the two ends. The CDR3 extends over 15 amino acids. The V gene's germline CDR1 is SGHTA and CDR2 FQGTGA. The DNA for the CDR3 is TGTGCCAGCAGCTTAAAAGGTTCCTCCTACAATGAGCAGTTCTTC. Amino acids: CASSLKGSSYNEQFF.

There are a few counts of this clone. The chain couples TRBV2 to TRBJ1-2; D possibly corresponds to TRBD1 (5 bases). Germline CDR1 and CDR2: SNHLY and FYNNEI. The CDR3 loop spans 16 amino acids. Trimming took 6 bases from V and 2 from J, leaving 19 bases between them. The CDR3 coding sequence is TGTGCCAGCAGCCCCCGTCAGGTGGGGGGAAACTATGGCTACACCTTC. The encoded protein is CASSPRQVGGNYGYTF.

The chain recombines TRBV7-2 with TRBJ2-5; D perhaps matches TRBD2 (6 bases). Deletions cut 5 bases from V and 5 bases from J, with 15 bases between. This CDR3 spans 14 amino acids. Germline V lookup: CDR1 SGHTA, CDR2 FQGNSA. The CDR3 region has the DNA TGTGCCAGCAGCCCGGGACGGGCGGGGGAGACCCAGTACTTC. Residues: CASSPGRAGETQYF. Together with reference TRBV7-2 and TRBJ2-5, the CDR3 gives the full variable domain: GAGVSQSPSNKVTEKGKDVELRCDPISGHTALYWYRQSLGQGLEFLIYFQGNSAPDKSGLPSDRFSAERTGGSVSTLTIQRTQQEDSAVYLCASSPGRAGETQYFGPGTRLLVL.

CDR3 sequence: CASSSGITYNEQFF. The CDR3 DNA sequence: TGTGCCAGCAGTTCAGGGATTACCTACAATGAGCAGTTCTTC. V gene TRBV27 combines with J gene TRBJ2-1; weak D call: TRBD1 (5 bases). This CDR3 has 14 residues. The V gene's germline CDR1 is MNHEY and CDR2 SMNVEV (reference sequence). V lost 4 bases to trimming and J lost 2 bases, with 9 bases between them.

The chain has TRBV11-2 and TRBJ2-7; 7 bases align to TRBD2. Trimming took 4 bases from V and 6 from J; bases not matched to a gene: 18. The CDR3 is 17 amino acids. Germline V lookup: CDR1 SGHAT, CDR2 FQNNGV. CDR3 region: CASSSYGGVLGDAEQYF. For the CDR3, the DNA is TGTGCCAGCAGCTCTTATGGGGGGGTATTAGGGGACGCCGAGCAGTACTTC.